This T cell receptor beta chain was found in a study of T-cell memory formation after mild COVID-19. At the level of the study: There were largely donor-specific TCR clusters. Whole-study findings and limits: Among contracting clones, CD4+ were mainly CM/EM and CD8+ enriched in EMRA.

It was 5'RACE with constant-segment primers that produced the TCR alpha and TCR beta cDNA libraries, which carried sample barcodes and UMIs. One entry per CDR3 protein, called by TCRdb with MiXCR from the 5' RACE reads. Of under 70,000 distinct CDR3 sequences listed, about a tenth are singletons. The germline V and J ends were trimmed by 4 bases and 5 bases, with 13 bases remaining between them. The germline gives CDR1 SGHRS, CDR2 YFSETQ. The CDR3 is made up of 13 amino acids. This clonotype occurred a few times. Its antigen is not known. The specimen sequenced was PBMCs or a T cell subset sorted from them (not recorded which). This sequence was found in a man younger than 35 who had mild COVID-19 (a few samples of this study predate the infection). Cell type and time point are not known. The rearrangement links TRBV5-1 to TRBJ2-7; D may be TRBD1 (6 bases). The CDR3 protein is CASSPVGGDEQYF. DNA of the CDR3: TGCGCCAGCAGCCCCGTTGGGGGCGACGAGCAGTACTTC.